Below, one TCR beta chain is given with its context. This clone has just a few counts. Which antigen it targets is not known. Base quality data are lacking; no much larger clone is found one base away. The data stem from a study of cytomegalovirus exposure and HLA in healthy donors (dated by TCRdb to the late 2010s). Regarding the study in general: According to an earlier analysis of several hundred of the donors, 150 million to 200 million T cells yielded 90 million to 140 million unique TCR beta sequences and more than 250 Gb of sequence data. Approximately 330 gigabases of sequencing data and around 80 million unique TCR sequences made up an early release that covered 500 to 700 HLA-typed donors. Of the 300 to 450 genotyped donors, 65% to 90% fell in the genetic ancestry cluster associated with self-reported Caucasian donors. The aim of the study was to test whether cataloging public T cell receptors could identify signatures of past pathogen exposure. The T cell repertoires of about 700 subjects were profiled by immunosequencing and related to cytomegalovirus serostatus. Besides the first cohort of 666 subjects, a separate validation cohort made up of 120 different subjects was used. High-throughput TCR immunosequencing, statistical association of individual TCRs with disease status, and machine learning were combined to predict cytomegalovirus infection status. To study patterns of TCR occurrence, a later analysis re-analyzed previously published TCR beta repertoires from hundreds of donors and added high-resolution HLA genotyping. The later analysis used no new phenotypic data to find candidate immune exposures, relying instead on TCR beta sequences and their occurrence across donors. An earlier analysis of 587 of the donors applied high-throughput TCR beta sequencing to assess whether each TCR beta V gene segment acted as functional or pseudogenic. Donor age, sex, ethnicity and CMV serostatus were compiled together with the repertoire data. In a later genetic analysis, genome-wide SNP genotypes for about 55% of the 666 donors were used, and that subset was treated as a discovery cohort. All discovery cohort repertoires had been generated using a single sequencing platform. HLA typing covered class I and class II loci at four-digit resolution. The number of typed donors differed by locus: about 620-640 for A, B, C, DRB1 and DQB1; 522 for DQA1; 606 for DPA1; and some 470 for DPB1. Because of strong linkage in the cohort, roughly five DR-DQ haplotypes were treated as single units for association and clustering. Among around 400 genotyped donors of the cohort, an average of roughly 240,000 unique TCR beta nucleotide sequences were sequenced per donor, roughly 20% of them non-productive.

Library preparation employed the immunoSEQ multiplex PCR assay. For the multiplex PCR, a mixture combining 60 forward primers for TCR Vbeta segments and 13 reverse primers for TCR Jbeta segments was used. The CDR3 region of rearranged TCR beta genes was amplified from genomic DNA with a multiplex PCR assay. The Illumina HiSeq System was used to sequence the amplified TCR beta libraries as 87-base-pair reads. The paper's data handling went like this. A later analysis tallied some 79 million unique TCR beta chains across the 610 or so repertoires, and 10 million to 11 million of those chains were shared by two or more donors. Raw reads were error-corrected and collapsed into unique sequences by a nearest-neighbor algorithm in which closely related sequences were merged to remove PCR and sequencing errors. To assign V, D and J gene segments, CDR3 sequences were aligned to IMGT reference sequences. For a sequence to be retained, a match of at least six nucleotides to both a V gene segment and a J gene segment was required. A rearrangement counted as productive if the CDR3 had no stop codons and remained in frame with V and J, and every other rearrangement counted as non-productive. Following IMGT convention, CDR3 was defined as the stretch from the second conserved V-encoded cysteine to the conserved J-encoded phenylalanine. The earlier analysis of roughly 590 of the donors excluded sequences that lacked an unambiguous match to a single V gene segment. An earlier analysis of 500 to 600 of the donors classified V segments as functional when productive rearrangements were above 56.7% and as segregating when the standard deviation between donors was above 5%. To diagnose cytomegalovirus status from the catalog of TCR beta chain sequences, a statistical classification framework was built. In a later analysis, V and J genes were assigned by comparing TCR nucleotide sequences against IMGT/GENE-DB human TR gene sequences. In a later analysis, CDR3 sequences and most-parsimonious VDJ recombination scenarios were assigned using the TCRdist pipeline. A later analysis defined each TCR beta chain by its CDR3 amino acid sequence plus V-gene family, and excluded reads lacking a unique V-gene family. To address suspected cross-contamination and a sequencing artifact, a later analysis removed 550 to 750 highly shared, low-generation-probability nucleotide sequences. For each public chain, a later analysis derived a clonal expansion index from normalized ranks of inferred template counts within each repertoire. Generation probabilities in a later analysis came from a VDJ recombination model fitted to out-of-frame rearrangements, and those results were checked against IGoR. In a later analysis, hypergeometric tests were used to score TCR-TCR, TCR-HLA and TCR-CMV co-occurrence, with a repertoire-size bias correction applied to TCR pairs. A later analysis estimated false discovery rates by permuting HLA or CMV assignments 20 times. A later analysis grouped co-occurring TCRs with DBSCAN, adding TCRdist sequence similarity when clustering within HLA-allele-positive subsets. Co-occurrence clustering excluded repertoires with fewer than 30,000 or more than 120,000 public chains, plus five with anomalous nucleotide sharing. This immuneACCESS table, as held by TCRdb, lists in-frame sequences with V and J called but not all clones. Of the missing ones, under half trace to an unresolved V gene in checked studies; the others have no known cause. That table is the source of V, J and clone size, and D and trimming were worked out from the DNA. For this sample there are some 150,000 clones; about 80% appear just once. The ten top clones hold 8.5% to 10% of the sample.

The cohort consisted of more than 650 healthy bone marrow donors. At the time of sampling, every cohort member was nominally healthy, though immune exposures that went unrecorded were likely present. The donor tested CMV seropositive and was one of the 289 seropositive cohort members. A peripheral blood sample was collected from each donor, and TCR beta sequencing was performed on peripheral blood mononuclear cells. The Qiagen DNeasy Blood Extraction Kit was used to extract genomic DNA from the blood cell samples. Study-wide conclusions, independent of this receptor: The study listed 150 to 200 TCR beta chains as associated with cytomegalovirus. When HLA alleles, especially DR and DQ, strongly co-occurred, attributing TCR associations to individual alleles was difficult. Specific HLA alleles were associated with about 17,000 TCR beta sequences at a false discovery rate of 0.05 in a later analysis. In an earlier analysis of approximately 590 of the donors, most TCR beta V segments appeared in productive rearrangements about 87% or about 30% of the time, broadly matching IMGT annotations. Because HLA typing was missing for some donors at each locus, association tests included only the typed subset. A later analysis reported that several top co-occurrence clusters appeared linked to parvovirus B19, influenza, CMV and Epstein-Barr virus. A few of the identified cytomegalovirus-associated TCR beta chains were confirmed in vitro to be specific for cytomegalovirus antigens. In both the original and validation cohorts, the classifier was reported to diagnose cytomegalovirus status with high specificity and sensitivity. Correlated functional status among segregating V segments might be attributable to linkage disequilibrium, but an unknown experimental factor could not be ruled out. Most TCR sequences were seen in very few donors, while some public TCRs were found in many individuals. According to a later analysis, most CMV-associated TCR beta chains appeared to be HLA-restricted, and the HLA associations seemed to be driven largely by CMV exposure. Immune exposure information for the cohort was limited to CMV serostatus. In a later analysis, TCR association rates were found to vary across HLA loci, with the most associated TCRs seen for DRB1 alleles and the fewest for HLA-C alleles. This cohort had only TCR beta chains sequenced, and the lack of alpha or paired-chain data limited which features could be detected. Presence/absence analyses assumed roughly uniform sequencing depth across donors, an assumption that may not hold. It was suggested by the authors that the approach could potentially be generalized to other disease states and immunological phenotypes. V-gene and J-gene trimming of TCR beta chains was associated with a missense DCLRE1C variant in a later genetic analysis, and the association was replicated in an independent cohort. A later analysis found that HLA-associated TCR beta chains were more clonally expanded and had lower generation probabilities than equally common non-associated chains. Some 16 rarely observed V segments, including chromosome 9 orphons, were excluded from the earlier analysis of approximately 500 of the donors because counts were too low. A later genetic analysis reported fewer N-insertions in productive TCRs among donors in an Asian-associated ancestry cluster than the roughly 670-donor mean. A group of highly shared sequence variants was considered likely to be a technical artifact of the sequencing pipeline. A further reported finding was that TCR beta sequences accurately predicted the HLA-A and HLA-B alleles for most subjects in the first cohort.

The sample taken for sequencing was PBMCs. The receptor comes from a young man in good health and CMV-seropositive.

In nucleotides, the sequence is TGTGCCAGCGGGGGGACTAGAAGCACGAACGAGCAGTACTTC. This translates into CASGGTRSTNEQYF. The chain employs TRBV2 and TRBJ2-7, with TRBD2 matching 8 junction bases. Ends trimmed: V by 8 bases, J by 5 bases; bases unmatched to a gene: 11. The CDR3 has 14 amino acids, counting the end cysteine and phenylalanine. The kept DNA is CDR3 alone, 42 bases in frame from the first base. For CDR1 and CDR2, the germline V gene lists SNHLY and FYNNEI.